Listed below are T cell receptor beta chains from one sample, sequenced in a study of PD-1 blockade in classical Hodgkin lymphoma. Clones were sequenced by immunoSEQ multiplex PCR, and TCRdb holds only the in-frame ones, with some missing. The sample shows around 93,000 clones, about three quarters of them seen only once. The sample was peripheral blood mononuclear cells (PBMCs), taken before the fourth cycle of nivolumab. These receptors originate from a human donor with classical Hodgkin lymphoma. The CDR3 runs from the conserved cysteine through the conserved F or W. D genes are given only for firm matches. Clone size is given for some rows only: seen once, a few or many times, or a class if the clone is expanded.

CDR3 length,J gene,D gene,clone size,V gene,CDR3 DNA,CDR3 protein
16,TRBJ2-2,TRBD2,.,TRBV11-2,TGTGCCAGCAGTCATCGCGGGAGTAGGGACACCGGGGAGCTGTTTTTT,CASSHRGSRDTGELFF
19,TRBJ1-5,.,.,TRBV12-5,TGTGCTAGTGGCCCCTCTCTCGTTTGGGACCACGGGAACGGTCAGCCCCAGCATTTT,CASGPSLVWDHGNGQPQHF
13,TRBJ2-5,.,.,TRBV5-1,TGCGCCAGCAGCCCCCGGTCAGCTGAGACCCAGTACTTC,CASSPRSAETQYF
13,TRBJ2-5,.,.,TRBV5-4,TGTGCCAGCAGCTCCTCAGGGGCAGAGACCCAGTACTTC,CASSSSGAETQYF
16,TRBJ1-3,.,once,TRBV2,TGTGCCAGCAGTGAAGACAGGGTATTTTCTGGAAACACCATATATTTT,CASSEDRVFSGNTIYF
15,TRBJ2-2,.,.,TRBV4-2,TGTGCCAGCAGCTTTACCGGGACTGGCACCGGGGAGCTGTTTTTT,CASSFTGTGTGELFF
15,TRBJ2-7,.,.,TRBV29-1,TGCAGCGTTGAAGAACGTAAAACTCTACACTACGAGCAGTACTTC,CSVEERKTLHYEQYF
14,TRBJ1-1,.,.,TRBV29-1,TGCAGCGTTGTGGCCGTTATGGGGTTCACTGAAGCTTTCTTT,CSVVAVMGFTEAFF
13,TRBJ1-4,.,.,TRBV5-6,TGTGCCAGCAGCTTGGGTGTTAATGAAAAACTGTTTTTT,CASSLGVNEKLFF
12,TRBJ1-4,.,.,TRBV28,TGTGCCAGCAGTGTACAGGGTGAAAAACTGTTTTTT,CASSVQGEKLFF
12,TRBJ1-2,.,.,TRBV5-8,TGTGCCAGCAGCTTAAGGAACTATGGCTACACCTTC,CASSLRNYGYTF
13,TRBJ2-5,.,.,TRBV4-2,TGTGCCAGCAGCCAGGGGACCCGTGAGACCCAGTACTTC,CASSQGTRETQYF
13,TRBJ2-5,.,.,TRBV18,TGTGCCAGCTCACCACCTAGTGGGGAGACCCAGTACTTC,CASSPPSGETQYF
13,TRBJ1-2,.,once,TRBV6-5,TGTGCCAGCAGTTACGGGGAATGGTATGGCTACACCTTC,CASSYGEWYGYTF
15,TRBJ1-4,.,.,TRBV4-1,TGCGCCAGCAGCCCCTTGGGGGGATCATCTGAAAAACTGTTTTTT,CASSPLGGSSEKLFF
20,TRBJ2-5,.,.,TRBV4-1,TGCGCCAGCAGCCAAGATCTTGGAGGATTTTCGGACAGGGAGGGGGAGACCCAGTACTTC,CASSQDLGGFSDREGETQYF
12,TRBJ2-7,TRBD2,.,TRBV10-3,TGTGCCACCGCCGGGGGGAGAGACGAGCAGTACTTC,CATAGGRDEQYF
13,TRBJ1-4,.,.,TRBV7-2,TGTGCCAGCGGCAGGGAACGAGGTGAAAAACTGTTTTTT,CASGRERGEKLFF
15,TRBJ2-7,.,.,TRBV9,TGTGCCAGCAGCCTCGGGTCAAGCGGGCACTACGAGCAGTACTTC,CASSLGSSGHYEQYF
13,TRBJ1-2,.,.,TRBV6-4,TGTGCCAGCAGCATGAGGGGGGGCTATGGCTACACCTTC,CASSMRGGYGYTF
19,TRBJ1-1,.,.,TRBV5-6,TGTGCCAGCAGCTCCAGGGGTCCCCTAGTATTTCGAAGGAACACTGAAGCTTTCTTT,CASSSRGPLVFRRNTEAFF
13,TRBJ1-1,.,.,TRBV10-3,TGTGCCTCGTGCGGGTCGTTGAACACTGAAGCTTTCTTT,CASCGSLNTEAFF
14,TRBJ2-5,.,.,TRBV13,TGTGCCAGCAGCTTCAACGACTTTGGAGAGACCCAGTACTTC,CASSFNDFGETQYF
17,TRBJ2-7,TRBD1,.,TRBV15,TGTGCCACCAGCCTGACATTACCGGGACAGGGTACCTACGAGCAGTACTTC,CATSLTLPGQGTYEQYF
15,TRBJ2-7,TRBD1,.,TRBV5-4,TGTGCCAGCCATTCCGCGGGACAGGTTACCTACGAGCAGTACTTC,CASHSAGQVTYEQYF
16,TRBJ1-6,.,.,TRBV6-1,TGTGCCAGCAGTGTGGCGGCAGGTCTCTATAATTCACCCCTCCACTTT,CASSVAAGLYNSPLHF
14,TRBJ1-2,.,.,TRBV6-6,TGTGCCAGCAGTTTGGGACATAGTAACTATGGCTACACCTTC,CASSLGHSNYGYTF
15,TRBJ1-5,.,.,TRBV6-5,TGTGCCAGCACCCAAGCAGGGGTAATCAATCAGCCCCAGCATTTT,CASTQAGVINQPQHF
22,TRBJ2-1,TRBD2,.,TRBV14,TGTGCCAGCAGCCAAGAAAAGGGACTAGCGGGAGGGCCCCATCTCTCCTACAATGAGCAGTTCTTC,CASSQEKGLAGGPHLSYNEQFF
15,TRBJ1-2,.,.,TRBV7-9,TGTGCCAGCAGCTTACTTCTCGGAGGGCCGTATGGCTACACCTTC,CASSLLLGGPYGYTF
16,TRBJ1-3,TRBD1,.,TRBV4-2,TGTGCCAGCAGCCAAGACAGCGGACAGGTAGCGAACACCATATATTTT,CASSQDSGQVANTIYF
14,TRBJ1-4,.,once,TRBV2,TGTGCCAGCAGTGATTCTCCCCTTAATGAAAAACTGTTTTTT,CASSDSPLNEKLFF
13,TRBJ2-3,.,.,TRBV11-1,TGTGCCAGCAGCCCCCCGGTTGCAGATACGCAGTATTTT,CASSPPVADTQYF
16,TRBJ2-3,TRBD2,.,TRBV5-1,TGCGCCAGCAGCTGGGGACTAGCGGGGGGCACAGATACGCAGTATTTT,CASSWGLAGGTDTQYF
13,TRBJ1-5,.,.,TRBV30,TGTGCCTGGAGTGTAGGGTCGACCGGGCCCCAGCATTTT,CAWSVGSTGPQHF
14,TRBJ2-3,.,.,TRBV19,TGTGCCAGTACGGCTCGGCGGGCCACAGATACGCAGTATTTT,CASTARRATDTQYF
15,TRBJ2-1,.,once,TRBV2,TGTGCCAGCAGTGAGTCCGCCAGTTCCTACAATGAGCAGTTCTTC,CASSESASSYNEQFF
15,TRBJ1-5,.,few,TRBV19,TGTGCCAGTAGTATCGAGGCACTACTCAATCAGCCCCAGCATTTT,CASSIEALLNQPQHF
15,TRBJ2-5,TRBD2,.,TRBV18,TGTGCCAGCTCACCCCCTAGCGGGAGGAGGGAGACCCAGTACTTC,CASSPPSGRRETQYF
14,TRBJ1-1,TRBD1,.,TRBV11-2,TGTGCCAGCAGCCCCTGGACAGGGAACACTGAAGCTTTCTTT,CASSPWTGNTEAFF
15,TRBJ2-1,TRBD1,few,TRBV13,TGTGCCAGCAGCTTAGAGGGGGCCACCTACAATGAGCAGTTCTTC,CASSLEGATYNEQFF
15,TRBJ2-5,TRBD2,.,TRBV9,TGTGCCAGCAGCGTAAATCCGGGAGGCCAAGAGACCCAGTACTTC,CASSVNPGGQETQYF
15,TRBJ2-7,.,few,TRBV18,TGTGCCAGCTCACCAGGTCCGCAGGGCTCCTACGAGCAGTACTTC,CASSPGPQGSYEQYF
11,TRBJ2-3,.,.,TRBV20-1,TGCAGTGCTAGCCTCACAGATACGCAGTATTTT,CSASLTDTQYF
11,TRBJ2-7,.,.,TRBV2,TGTGCCAGCAGTGACTTAGGAGAGCAGTACTTC,CASSDLGEQYF
13,TRBJ1-1,.,.,TRBV6-5,TGTGCCAGCAGACCAGATGGCGTTCGCAAAGCTTTCTTT,CASRPDGVRKAFF
15,TRBJ2-2,TRBD1,.,TRBV27,TGTGCCAGCAGTTTAAGCAGGGGGCTCACCGGGGAGCTGTTTTTT,CASSLSRGLTGELFF
16,TRBJ2-5,TRBD2,few,TRBV5-1,TGCGCCAGCATGACAGCTAGCGGGGGGGCTGGCGAGACCCAGTACTTC,CASMTASGGAGETQYF
15,TRBJ1-5,TRBD1,.,TRBV19,TGTGCCAGTAGTATAGTTCAGGGACAGTCTCAGCCCCAGCATTTT,CASSIVQGQSQPQHF
14,TRBJ2-6,.,few,TRBV18,TGTGCCAGCTCAACGATCTCTGGGGCCAACGTCCTGACTTTC,CASSTISGANVLTF
12,TRBJ1-5,.,few,TRBV18,TGTGCCAGCTCACCACCGGATCAGCCCCAGCATTTT,CASSPPDQPQHF
11,TRBJ2-5,.,.,TRBV18,TGTGCCAGCTCAAATCAAGAGACCCAGTACTTC,CASSNQETQYF
18,TRBJ1-4,TRBD1,.,TRBV9,TGTGCCAGCAGCGTAGCTCCGACTAGACAGGGCAATTCTGAAAAACTGTTTTTT,CASSVAPTRQGNSEKLFF
13,TRBJ2-1,TRBD2,.,TRBV7-7,TGTGCTAGCAGCTTAGAGCGCGGGGGTGAGCAGTTCTTC,CASSLERGGEQFF